The next 26 T cell receptor beta chains were all read from a single sample in a study of shared clonotypes between healthy human individuals. Assay used: immunoSEQ multiplex PCR; TCRdb lists only in-frame clones, some missing. Here the sample spans hundreds of thousands of clones, about 85% being singletons. Sequenced input: PBMCs. These receptors were collected from a woman aged 40 to 50 in good health. Some clones in this sample may be carry-over from other donors' samples.

This chain connects TRBV28 to TRBJ1-2, with 8 bases aligning to TRBD1. This CDR3 region has 15 residues. The trim removed 1 base at V and 3 bases at J, leaving 4 bases unmatched. Per germline, CDR1 MDHEN and CDR2 SYDVKM. As DNA, the CDR3 is TGTGCCAGCAGTTTATACAGGGGGGTTGACTATGGCTACACCTTC. Amino acid sequence: CASSLYRGVDYGYTF.

The gene calls are TRBV28 and TRBJ2-1; D is perhaps TRBD2 (6 bases). This CDR3 is 14 amino acids long. With 3 bases removed from V and 6 bases from J, the gap between germline ends came to 12 bases. Germline CDR1 and CDR2: MDHEN and SYDVKM. In nucleotides, the CDR3 is TGTGCCAGCAGTTTTTGGGAGGAGGGCAATGAGCAGTTCTTC. Encoded protein: CASSFWEEGNEQFF.

The chain links TRBV13 to TRBJ2-7; 9 bases line up with TRBD2. The CDR3 length is 14 residues. The germline gives CDR1 PRHDT, CDR2 FYEKMQ (reference sequence). After removal of 6 bases from V and 6 bases from J, the junction contained 9 bases not matched to a gene. CDR3 bases: TGTGCCAGCAGATCCGGGACTAGCCTCTCCGAGCAGTACTTC. This codes for CASRSGTSLSEQYF. The variable domain in full, with the rest retrieved from reference TRBV13 and TRBJ2-7, is AAGVIQSPRHLIKEKRETATLKCYPIPRHDTVYWYQQGPGQDPQFLISFYEKMQSDKGSIPDRFSAQQFSDYHSELNMSSLELGDSALYFCASRSGTSLSEQYFGPGTRLTVT.

This clone was observed many times. J is TRBJ2-7 and V is TRBV11-1; 7 nucleotides agree with TRBD2. Trimming at V came to 7 bases and at J to 2 bases, leaving 11 bases not matched to a gene. This CDR3 is 15 amino acids long. CDR1 and CDR2 (germline): SGHAT, FQDESV (reference sequence). The CDR3 here is CASTTMGGPTYEQYF. The CDR3 nucleotides are TGTGCCAGCACTACGATGGGAGGGCCCACCTACGAGCAGTACTTC.

This chain uses TRBV7-9 with TRBJ2-1; D gene ambiguous. This CDR3 contains 15 residues. V lost 5 bases and J 7 bases, leaving 18 bases between the germline ends. Per the germline V gene, CDR1 is SEHNR and CDR2 is FQNEAQ (reference sequence). The CDR3 sequence is CASSLLSGAQNEQFF. CDR3 coding DNA: TGTGCCAGCAGCCTCCTCAGTGGAGCGCAGAATGAGCAGTTCTTC.

The gene calls are TRBV7-3 and TRBJ2-3, with D possibly matching TRBD1 (5 bases). The V and J ends lost 4 bases and 5 bases respectively, with 10 bases between them. CDR1 and CDR2 from the germline V gene are SGHTA and FQGTGA. The CDR3 has 13 amino acids. This CDR3 is CASSWNRGDTQYF. The DNA for the CDR3 is TGTGCCAGCAGCTGGAATAGGGGAGATACGCAGTATTTT.

The chain carries TRBV5-1 and TRBJ1-2; no clear D. This CDR3 comprises 14 residues. Between the trimmed V and J ends, which lost 0 bases and 8 bases, there was a span of 14 bases. Germline assignment: CDR1 SGHRS and CDR2 YFSETQ. In nucleotides, the CDR3 is TGCGCCAGCAGCTTGGAGGGCTTTGAGGCGGGCTACACCTTC. Translation gives CASSLEGFEAGYTF.

Points on this clone: Other DNA sequences in this specimen translate into the identical CDR3. V gene TRBV18 combines with J gene TRBJ2-3; no clear D gene. Germline assignment: CDR1 KGHSH and CDR2 LQKENI. The CDR3 is made up of 12 amino acids. V lost 4 bases, J lost 1 base, and 3 bases lay in between. CDR3 nucleotide sequence: TGTGCCAGCTCACAGGGCACAGATACGCAGTATTTT. The encoded protein is CASSQGTDTQYF.

The V and J genes are TRBV29-1 and TRBJ2-2; D not resolved. The CDR3 is made up of 11 amino acids. Germline loops: CDR1 SQVTM, CDR2 ANQGSEA. Trimming left V 2 bases short and J 5 bases short, with 3 bases between. CDR3 loop: CSVEITGELFF. The DNA of the CDR3 is TGCAGCGTTGAAATTACCGGGGAGCTGTTTTTT.

The genes are TRBV2 and TRBJ2-1, with D perhaps TRBD2 (5 bases). Germline V gene data show CDR1 as SNHLY and CDR2 as FYNNEI. This CDR3 has 15 residues. V dropped 6 bases and J dropped 4 bases, with 16 bases sitting between them. CDR3 DNA sequence: TGTGCCAGCAGCGCTGAACCTAGCTCGTACAATGAGCAGTTCTTC. Its protein product is CASSAEPSSYNEQFF. The whole variable domain, filled in from reference TRBV2 and TRBJ2-1, reads EPEVTQTPSHQVTQMGQEVILRCVPISNHLYFYWYRQILGQKVEFLVSFYNNEISEKSEIFDDQFSVERPDGSNFTLKIRSTKLEDSAMYFCASSAEPSSYNEQFFGPGTRLTVL.

The chain joins TRBV5-6 to TRBJ2-2, with unresolved D. Trimming stripped 0 bases from V and 3 bases from J, with 6 bases between. Germline V gene sequence: CDR1 SGHDT, CDR2 YYEEEE. The CDR3 extends over 14 amino acids. CDR3 DNA: TGTGCCAGCAGCTTGGGCCGATACACCGGGGAGCTGTTTTTT. The encoded protein is CASSLGRYTGELFF.

Here the CDR3 reads CASSLGPGSGANVLTF. CDR3 nucleotide sequence: TGCGCCAGCAGCTTGGGTCCAGGGTCCGGGGCCAACGTCCTGACTTTC. The J gene is TRBJ2-6, the V gene TRBV5-1; perhaps TRBD1 as D (5 bases). Trimming removed 0 bases at V and 4 bases at J, with 11 bases between. This CDR3 region has 16 residues. In germline, CDR1 is SGHRS, CDR2 YFSETQ.

The V call is TRBV19, the J call TRBJ2-2; D is possibly TRBD2 (6 bases). The CDR3 totals 14 residues. Trimming removed 8 bases at V and 3 bases at J, with 13 bases between. In germline, CDR1 is LNHDA, CDR2 SQIVND (reference sequence). CDR3 DNA: TGTGCCAGTTCTGCGGGGATGGACACCGGGGAGCTGTTTTTT. Protein product: CASSAGMDTGELFF.

On this clone: This CDR3 is also generated by other DNA sequences in the sample. This chain uses TRBV29-1 with TRBJ2-4; TRBD1 matches at 10 bases. Germline trimming cut 6 bases from V and 7 bases from J; bases unmatched to any gene: 3. Germline V gives CDR1 SQVTM, CDR2 ANQGSEA. The CDR3 extends over 12 amino acids. The CDR3 sequence is CSVRTGGNIQYF. For the CDR3, the DNA is TGCAGCGTCCGGACAGGGGGGAACATTCAGTACTTC. Using reference TRBV29-1 and TRBJ2-4 for the parts outside the CDR3, the full variable domain is SAVISQKPSRDICQRGTSLTIQCQVDSQVTMMFWYRQQPGQSLTLIATANQGSEATYESGFVIDKFPISRPNLTFSTLTVSNMSPEDSSIYLCSVRTGGNIQYFGAGTRLSVL.

The chain links TRBV27 to TRBJ1-2; 8 nucleotides agree with TRBD1. CDR3 length: 15 amino acids. Germline V CDR1 and CDR2: MNHEY, SMNVEV (reference sequence). V lost 5 bases and J lost 4; bases outside the gene matches: 9. In DNA form, the CDR3 reads TGTGCCAGCAGTCCCCGGACAGGGCGGGCCTATGGCTACACCTTC. This encodes CASSPRTGRAYGYTF.

The genes are TRBV27 and TRBJ2-1, with D possibly matching TRBD1 (6 bases). Germline loops: CDR1 MNHEY, CDR2 SMNVEV (reference sequence). The CDR3 is made up of 16 amino acids. Between the trimmed V and J ends, which lost 5 bases and 2 bases, there was a span of 16 bases. The CDR3 is CASSPFSRGTYNEQFF. Written as DNA, the CDR3 is TGTGCCAGCAGTCCTTTTAGCAGGGGCACCTACAATGAGCAGTTCTTC.

This clone was recorded at least ten times. The chain employs TRBV25-1 and TRBJ1-3; the D is unclear. The CDR3 is 15 amino acids. Between the trimmed V and J ends, which lost 6 bases and 0 bases, there was a span of 12 bases. The V gene's germline CDR1 is MGHDK and CDR2 SYGVNS. CDR3 sequence: CASRSGPGSGNTIYF. The DNA for the CDR3 is TGTGCCAGCAGGTCTGGCCCCGGCTCTGGAAACACCATATATTTT.

V gene TRBV11-3 combines with J gene TRBJ2-1; 10 bases agree with TRBD1. This CDR3 contains 14 residues. Germline trimming cut 3 bases from V and 6 bases from J; bases unmatched to any gene: 2. From germline, CDR1 is SGHNT and CDR2 YENEEA. The CDR3, as DNA: TGTGCCAGCAGCTTGCGGACAGGGGGCAATGAGCAGTTCTTC. It encodes CASSLRTGGNEQFF.

The chain is built from TRBV9 and TRBJ2-3; 7 nucleotides match TRBD2. Trimming took 0 bases from V and 2 from J; bases not matched to a gene: 6. The CDR3 spans 16 residues. Germline lookup yields CDR1 SGDLS and CDR2 YYNGEE. This CDR3 reads CASSVGASGVTDTQYF. For the CDR3, the DNA is TGTGCCAGCAGCGTAGGTGCTAGCGGTGTCACAGATACGCAGTATTTT.

The table lists this clone with a count of one. The chain uses TRBV4-2 and TRBJ2-5; 11 bases are a match to TRBD2. The CDR3 totals 15 residues. CDR1 and CDR2 from the germline V gene are LGHNA and YNFKEQ. With V trimmed by 0 bases and J by 11 bases, 8 bases remained unmatched. The chain's CDR3 is CASSQEEGTSGRQYF. The CDR3 DNA reads TGTGCCAGCAGCCAAGAGGAAGGGACTAGCGGCCGACAGTACTTC.

Here the CDR3 reads CAWTGGQPNEQFF. Written as DNA, the CDR3 is TGTGCCTGGACAGGGGGTCAACCAAATGAGCAGTTCTTC. This sequence joins TRBV30 and TRBJ2-1; the match to TRBD1 covers 7 bases. V lost 4 bases, J lost 7 bases, and 7 bases stayed unmatched. In germline, CDR1 is GTSNPN, CDR2 SVGIG (reference sequence). The CDR3 sequence is 13 residues long.

This clone was detected once. This rearrangement joins TRBV4-1 to TRBJ1-1; D remains ambiguous. CDR1 is MGHRA, CDR2 YSYEKL, per germline. The V and J ends lost 0 bases and 0 bases respectively, with 11 bases between them. The CDR3 spans 16 residues. CDR3 bases: TGCGCCAGCAGCCAAGATTTAAGGGCAATGAACACTGAAGCTTTCTTT. Protein: CASSQDLRAMNTEAFF.

J is TRBJ2-7 and V is TRBV29-1, with D possibly being TRBD2 (5 bases). CDR3 size: 14 residues. Trimming took off 6 bases at V and 3 bases at J, with 18 bases between the two ends. Germline V gene sequence: CDR1 SQVTM, CDR2 ANQGSEA. This CDR3 is CSVVRDPGGYEQYF. As DNA, the CDR3 is TGCAGCGTGGTCCGCGACCCCGGAGGCTACGAGCAGTACTTC.

This clone was picked up one time. V is TRBV20-1 and J is TRBJ2-5; TRBD2 might be the D (5 bases). CDR1 DFQATT and CDR2 SNEGSKA come from the germline V gene (reference sequence). CDR3 length: 11 residues. V was pared by 2 bases and J by 11 bases, with 12 bases between. The CDR3 sequence: CSARMDLEQYF. The CDR3 bases are TGCAGTGCTAGAATGGACTTAGAGCAGTACTTC.

About this clone: Other DNA sequences within the sample encode an identical CDR3. J is TRBJ1-5 and V is TRBV28; maybe TRBD1 (5 bases). V was cut by 5 bases and J by 7 bases, with 9 bases left in between. The CDR3 is 12 residues long. Germline V CDR1 and CDR2: MDHEN, SYDVKM. Here the CDR3 DNA reads TGTGCCAGCAGTCTTAGGGGCCAGCCCCAGCATTTT. It codes for CASSLRGQPQHF.

This clone was found once. This chain joins TRBV7-8 and TRBJ2-1, with 9 positions matching TRBD1. V trimming: 4 bases; J trimming: 9 bases; junction bases outside the gene matches: 10. The V gene's germline CDR1 is SGHVS and CDR2 FQNEAQ. The CDR3 totals 15 residues. The CDR3 coding sequence is TGTGCCAGCAGCTATGACAGGGGGTTTTATCCTGAGCAGTTCTTC. Protein product: CASSYDRGFYPEQFF.